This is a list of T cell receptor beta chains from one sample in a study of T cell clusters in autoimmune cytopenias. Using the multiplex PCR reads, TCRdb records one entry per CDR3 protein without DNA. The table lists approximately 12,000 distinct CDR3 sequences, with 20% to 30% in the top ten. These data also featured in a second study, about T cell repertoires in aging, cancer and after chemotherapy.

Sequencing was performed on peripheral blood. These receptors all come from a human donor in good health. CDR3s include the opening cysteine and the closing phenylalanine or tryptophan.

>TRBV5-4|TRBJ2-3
CASSPSGGRGDTQYF
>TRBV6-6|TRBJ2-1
CASSYGAGARNEQFF
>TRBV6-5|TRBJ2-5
CASTGTSGGASGETQYF
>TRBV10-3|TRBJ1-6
CAITEGTDSPLHF
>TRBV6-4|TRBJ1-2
CASSPPGADYGYTF
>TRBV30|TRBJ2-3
CAWDRGTRDTQYF
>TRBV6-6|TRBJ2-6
CASSFYRGSGANVLTF
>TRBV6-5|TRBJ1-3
CARTPLKPEGKGNTIYF
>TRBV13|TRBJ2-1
CASSSQGLAVSLFF
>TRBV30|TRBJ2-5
CAWSFPTGAQETQYF